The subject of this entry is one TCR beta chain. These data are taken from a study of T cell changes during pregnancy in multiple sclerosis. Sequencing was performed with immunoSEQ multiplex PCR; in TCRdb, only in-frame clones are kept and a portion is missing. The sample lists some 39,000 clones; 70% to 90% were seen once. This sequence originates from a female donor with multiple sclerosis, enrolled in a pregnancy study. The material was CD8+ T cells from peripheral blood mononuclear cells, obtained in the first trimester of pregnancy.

Here the CDR3 reads CASIDRASTEAFF. CDR3 coding DNA: TGTGCCAGCATCGACAGGGCGTCGACTGAAGCTTTCTTT. The gene calls are TRBV5-4 and TRBJ1-1; 7 nucleotides agree with TRBD1. In germline, CDR1 is SGHNT, CDR2 YYREEE (reference sequence). J was trimmed by 5 bases and V by 6 bases; bases with no gene match: 7. The CDR3 has 13 residues.